This passage covers 19 T cell receptor beta chains from one sample sequenced in a study of neurological immune-mediated disorders. TCRdb redid the calling of the 5' RACE reads with MiXCR, one entry per CDR3 protein. Among tens of thousands of distinct CDR3 sequences, approximately 4% were seen once, and the ten largest hold about 3%. Sequencing was carried out using PBMCs. The receptors originated from a woman aged 50 to 65 with multiple sclerosis.

This clonotype was picked up many times. The rearrangement uses TRBV5-1 and TRBJ1-5; 9 bases match TRBD1. Per germline, CDR1 SGHRS and CDR2 YFSETQ. The CDR3 spans 13 residues. V gave up 2 bases and J gave up 6 bases; unmatched junction bases: 0. The CDR3 reads CASSLQGAQPQHF. For the CDR3, the DNA is TGCGCCAGCAGCTTACAGGGGGCTCAGCCCCAGCATTTT.

This clonotype appeared many times. The rearrangement links TRBV10-3 to TRBJ1-1; no firm D call. Per germline, CDR1 ENHRY and CDR2 SYGVKD. V lost 0 bases, J lost 0 bases, and 14 bases lay in between. The CDR3 is 17 amino acids. The CDR3 reads CAISESMYKGMNTEAFF. The CDR3 DNA follows: TGTGCCATCAGTGAGTCAATGTACAAAGGGATGAACACTGAAGCTTTCTTT.

There are many counts of this clonotype. V and J are TRBV20-1 and TRBJ2-7; D possibly corresponds to TRBD2 (5 bases). The CDR3 totals 14 residues. Trimming cost V 6 bases and J 2 bases, with 17 bases left between them. Per the germline V gene, CDR1 is DFQATT and CDR2 is SNEGSKA (reference sequence). This CDR3 is CSAGEGIWPYEQYF. The CDR3 DNA reads as TGCAGTGCCGGGGAAGGCATTTGGCCCTACGAGCAGTACTTC.

In regard to this clonotype: Germline and junction disagree at one end, which may indicate a read error. This chain links TRBV4-3 with TRBJ1-6; D unresolved. Germline lookup yields CDR1 LGHNA and CDR2 YSLEER. The CDR3 consists of 16 residues. The CDR3 region has the DNA TGCGCCAGCAGCCAAGATTCATTGGGGAATCGAGCACCCCTACACTTT. The encoded protein is CASSQDSLGNRAPLHF.

This clonotype was recorded many times. V is TRBV5-6 and J is TRBJ1-5; unclear D gene. The V end lost 1 base, the J end lost 3 bases, and 17 bases lay between the germline ends. The CDR3 spans 17 residues. Germline CDR1 SGHDT, CDR2 YYEEEE. CDR3 sequence: CASSLFGVSPINQPQHF. The CDR3 DNA reads as TGTGCCAGCAGCTTGTTCGGGGTAAGCCCGATCAATCAGCCCCAGCATTTT. Full variable domain (missing parts from reference TRBV5-6 and TRBJ1-5): DAGVTQSPTHLIKTRGQQVTLRCSPKSGHDTVSWYQQALGQGPQFIFQYYEEEERQRGNFPDRFSGHQFPNYSSELNVNALLLGDSALYLCASSLFGVSPINQPQHFGDGTRLSIL.

The sample holds many counts of this clonotype. The V call is TRBV7-9, the J call TRBJ2-7, with 10 bases matching TRBD1. CDR3 length: 15 residues. The germline gives CDR1 SEHNR, CDR2 FQNEAQ (reference sequence). After removal of 4 bases from V and 2 bases from J, the junction contained 5 bases not matched to a gene. CDR3 residues: CASSSQGQGTYEQYF. CDR3 nucleotides: TGTGCCAGCAGCTCACAGGGACAGGGGACCTACGAGCAGTACTTC.

This clonotype was counted ten times or more. The chain employs TRBV20-1 and TRBJ2-5; D unresolved. Trimming cost V 6 bases and J 5 bases, with 19 bases left between them. The germline CDR1 and CDR2 sequences are DFQATT and SNEGSKA (reference sequence). The CDR3 extends over 14 amino acids. The CDR3: CSAHPNGRLETQYF. CDR3 in DNA: TGCAGTGCGCACCCCAACGGACGTTTGGAGACCCAGTACTTC.

Ten or more counts support this clonotype. The chain employs TRBV5-1 and TRBJ1-2; 7 positions agree with TRBD1. J lost 4 bases, V lost 2 bases, and 2 bases had no gene match. There are 13 residues in the CDR3. Germline CDR1 is SGHRS and CDR2 is YFSETQ. The DNA for the CDR3 is TGCGCCAGCAGCTTACAGGGGTCCTATGGCTACACCTTC. Amino acid sequence: CASSLQGSYGYTF.

This clonotype was seen at least ten times. The V gene is TRBV3-1, the J gene TRBJ1-1; D is possibly TRBD1 (5 bases). CDR1 LGHDT and CDR2 YNNKEL come from the germline V gene (reference sequence). There are 14 residues in the CDR3. The V and J ends lost 2 bases and 10 bases respectively, with 17 bases between them. The CDR3 coding sequence is TGTGCCAGCAGCCAAAAAATTGGTCCAGGGAGAGCTTTCTTT. It specifies CASSQKIGPGRAFF.

This clonotype was recorded many times. The J gene is TRBJ1-6, the V gene TRBV7-9; D is perhaps TRBD1 (5 bases). The length of the CDR3 is 14 residues. Trimming removed 4 bases at V and 7 bases at J, with 11 bases between. Looked up from germline, CDR1 is SEHNR and CDR2 is FQNEAQ (reference sequence). CDR3: CASSSDSPNSPLHF. The CDR3 bases are TGTGCCAGCAGCTCAGACAGTCCCAATTCACCCCTCCACTTT.

This clonotype was detected many times. The V and J genes are TRBV5-1 and TRBJ1-1, with 9 positions matching TRBD1. Germline V lookup: CDR1 SGHRS, CDR2 YFSETQ. With V trimmed by 4 bases and J by 5 bases, 6 bases remained unmatched. The CDR3 totals 14 residues. The CDR3 nucleotides read TGCGCCAGCAGCGAGGACAGGGGAAGGACTGAAGCTTTCTTT. This gives the protein CASSEDRGRTEAFF.

This clonotype was counted ten times or more. The rearrangement uses TRBV29-1 and TRBJ2-1, with 7 positions matching TRBD1. J gave up 4 bases and V 5 bases, and 11 bases lay outside the gene matches. The CDR3 is made up of 15 amino acids. The germline V gene has CDR1 SQVTM and CDR2 ANQGSEA. This CDR3 reads CSVKTSSGQYNEQFF. Here the CDR3 DNA reads TGCAGCGTTAAAACGAGCTCGGGACAGTACAATGAGCAGTTCTTC.

This clonotype came up a few times. At one of its ends the junction is not consistent with the germline gene, which may arise from a read error. The CDR3 loop reads CDSSIKKETQYF. CDR3 coding DNA: TGTGACAGCAGCATAAAGAAAGAGACCCAGTACTTC. The chain carries TRBV5-4 and TRBJ2-5, with unresolved D. CDR1 and CDR2 (germline): SGHNT, YYREEE (reference sequence). This CDR3 is built from 12 residues.

This clonotype showed up just a few times. This may come from a read error, since a much larger clone is one base off. The chain carries TRBV5-5 and TRBJ2-1; no clear D gene. Deletions cut 0 bases from V and 3 bases from J, with 10 bases between. Germline V gives CDR1 SGHKS, CDR2 YYEKEE (reference sequence). This CDR3 is 15 amino acids long. In DNA, the CDR3 is TGTGCCAGCAGCTTGGTGCTTGCAGACTACAATGAGCAGTTCTTC. It is translated as CASSLVLADYNEQFF. Looking up the rest from reference TRBV5-5 and TRBJ2-1 gives the full variable domain: DAGVTQSPTHLIKTRGQQVTLRCSPISGHKSVSWYQQVLGQGPQFIFQYYEKEERGRGNFPDRFSARQFPNYSSELNVNALLLGDSALYLCASSLVLADYNEQFFGPGTRLTVL.

In this sample, this clonotype turned up many times. The V gene is TRBV5-1, the J gene TRBJ1-2; 8 bases agree with TRBD1. V shed 0 bases, J shed 5 bases, and the junction held 6 bases outside the gene matches. Germline V gene lookup returns CDR1 SGHRS and CDR2 YFSETQ. The CDR3 totals 15 residues. CDR3 nucleotide sequence: TGCGCCAGCAGCTTGGGACAGGGGATTCGATATGGCTACACCTTC. Translating it yields CASSLGQGIRYGYTF.

The table lists this clonotype with many counts. The V call is TRBV2, the J call TRBJ2-3; perhaps TRBD1 as D (5 bases). V gave up 0 bases and J gave up 5 bases, with 15 bases separating them. The CDR3 covers 16 residues. In germline, CDR1 is SNHLY, CDR2 FYNNEI. The CDR3 reads CASSEALRVGQDTQYF. CDR3 coding DNA: TGTGCCAGCAGTGAAGCGCTTAGGGTCGGACAAGATACGCAGTATTTT.

Many counts were recorded for this clonotype. The chain recombines TRBV7-9 with TRBJ2-7, with D unresolved. In germline, CDR1 is SEHNR, CDR2 FQNEAQ (reference sequence). CDR3 length equals 14 residues. V was clipped by 2 bases and J by 0 bases, with 8 bases between them. CDR3: CASSLQALSYEQYF. As DNA, the CDR3 is TGTGCCAGCAGCTTACAGGCCCTCTCCTACGAGCAGTACTTC.

This clonotype was seen many times. The V and J genes are TRBV5-6 and TRBJ2-1; 9 bases line up with TRBD2. CDR1 SGHDT and CDR2 YYEEEE come from the germline V gene. V shed 1 base, J shed 6 bases, and the junction held 11 bases outside the gene matches. This CDR3 has 17 amino acids. This CDR3 reads CASSLFDGTSKGNEQFF. The CDR3 DNA sequence: TGTGCCAGCAGCTTGTTTGACGGGACTAGCAAGGGCAATGAGCAGTTCTTC.

Details on this clonotype: A much larger clone differs from this one at a single base, so this may be a read error. The rearrangement links TRBV4-3 to TRBJ1-1; D is unclear. With 5 bases removed from V and 0 bases from J, the gap between germline ends came to 10 bases. The CDR3 is 14 amino acids. The V gene's germline CDR1 is LGHNA and CDR2 YSLEER. The CDR3 bases are TGCGCCAGCAGCGAACAGAAAATGAACACTGAAGCTTTCTTT. Protein product: CASSEQKMNTEAFF.